The following is a T cell receptor (beta chain) sequence with its context. What it binds is not known. The sample is drawn from a study of vaccination effects on CD4 cells after COVID-19. CDR3 length: 17 residues. CDR1 and CDR2 from the germline V gene are MDHEN and SYDVKM. V was clipped by 2 bases and J by 4 bases, with 19 bases between them. ViraFEST assay sequencing came after antigen-specific CD4+ T cells were expanded with viral peptide pools. Culture proceeded for about ten days, and CD4+ T cells were then isolated. Vaccine recipients, nucleocapsid antibody negative, had no prior SARS-CoV-2 infection. The protocol was immunoSEQ multiplex PCR, while the TCRdb copy is restricted to in-frame clones and leaves out a portion. The table shows 55,000 or so clones, with 55% to 75% occurring only once.

Material: CD4+ T cells from PBMCs cultured with SARS-CoV-2 spike peptides, obtained before COVID-19 vaccination. The TCR sequence derives from a human donor who received a COVID-19 vaccine. The V gene is TRBV28, the J gene TRBJ2-3, with TRBD2 as a possible D gene (5 bases). CDR3 DNA sequence: TGTGCCAGCAGTTTAGAGGGCATTAGTCCTAGCTCAGATACGCAGTATTTT. This sequence encodes CASSLEGISPSSDTQYF. The full variable domain, completed using reference TRBV28 and TRBJ2-3, is DVKVTQSSRYLVKRTGEKVFLECVQDMDHENMFWYRQDPGLGLRLIYFSYDVKMKEKGDIPEGYSVSREKKERFSLILESASTNQTSMYLCASSLEGISPSSDTQYFGPGTRLTVL.